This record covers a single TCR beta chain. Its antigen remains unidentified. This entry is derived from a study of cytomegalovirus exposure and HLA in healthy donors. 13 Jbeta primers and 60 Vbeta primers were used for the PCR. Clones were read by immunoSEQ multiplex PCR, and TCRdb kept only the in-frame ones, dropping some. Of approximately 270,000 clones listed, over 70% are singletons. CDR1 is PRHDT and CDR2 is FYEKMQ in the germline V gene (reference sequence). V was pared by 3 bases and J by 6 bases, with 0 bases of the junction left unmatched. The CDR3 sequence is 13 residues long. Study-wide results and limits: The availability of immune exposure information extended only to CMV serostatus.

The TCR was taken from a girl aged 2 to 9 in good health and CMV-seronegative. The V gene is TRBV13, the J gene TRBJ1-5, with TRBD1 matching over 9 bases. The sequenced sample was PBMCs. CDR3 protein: CASSLDRGQPQHF. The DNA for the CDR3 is TGTGCCAGCAGCTTGGACAGGGGTCAGCCCCAGCATTTT.